This T cell receptor beta chain was recorded in a study of T cells in Graves' hyperthyroidism and ophthalmopathy. TCR beta CDR3 regions were amplified from RNA. RT-PCR in the first round (using the HTBI primer set) targeted the TCR CDR3. Via MiXCR, TCRdb re-called the multiplex PCR reads, giving one row per CDR3 protein. The sample contains around 200,000 distinct CDR3 sequences, about 17% of which appear only once. This clonotype was seen ten or more times. J gave up 8 bases and V 3 bases, and 3 bases lay outside the gene matches. CDR1 and CDR2 from the germline V gene are LNHNV and YYDKDF (reference sequence). This CDR3 is built from 12 residues.

The sequence came from a woman aged 50 to 60 with Graves' hyperthyroidism. Sequencing was done on a sample of blood. This sequence joins TRBV15 and TRBJ1-1, with 7 bases lining up with TRBD1. The CDR3 protein is CATSSLTGEAFF. The CDR3 region has the DNA TGTGCCACCAGCAGTCTGACAGGGGAAGCTTTCTTT.